This entry describes one T cell receptor beta chain. A few counts support this clone. Which antigen it targets is not known. No clone much larger than this one lies a single base away; base qualities are absent. Between the V and J ends, shortened by 0 bases and 2 bases respectively, the junction contains 6 bases. Via the germline V gene, CDR1 is SGHDT and CDR2 YYEEEE. The CDR3 spans 14 residues, from the cysteine through the phenylalanine. The entry retains the CDR3 DNA only, 42 bases that are in frame from base 1. These data belong to a study of blood T cell repertoires in COVID-19 (dated by TCRdb to 2019 to 2021). Notes on the research overall: Samples from collaborators originated in the United States, Italy and Spain and spanned both the acute and convalescent phases of COVID-19. The material from the prospective study consisted of cDNA or gDNA derived from T cells, B-cell-depleted T cells, or PBMCs. The dataset comprised deeply sampled blood TCRbeta repertoires from subjects exposed to, actively infected with, or recovered from COVID-19. The repertoires were made available in a free public database intended to serve as a resource for research on the immune response to SARS-CoV-2. The samples were drawn from the first 160 participants of the ongoing ImmuneRACE study and from over a thousand subjects provided by 6 global collaborators. Nearly every sample came with metadata listing a de-identified subject ID, COVID-19 status, age in years and sex. Where available, HLA class I and class II types were taken from metadata supplied by the sample provider and were not determined by assay-based typing. Results and caveats for the whole study, not just this receptor: How much clinical and demographic metadata was included differed by source and by participant, and the metadata was provided uncurated.

TCRbeta CDR3 regions were amplified from genomic DNA using the immunoSEQ Assay, a bias-controlled multiplex PCR. The original pipeline was this. Nucleated cell counts per sample were estimated from amplification of reference gene primers within the assay. Sequence reads were collapsed and filtered to measure the absolute abundance of every unique TCRbeta CDR3 rearrangement. For each sample, productive Simpson clonality was calculated by taking the square root of Simpson's diversity index across productive rearrangements. What TCRdb holds here is the immuneACCESS table cut down to in-frame rearrangements. Part of the clones is not present; checked against another copy, under half of the missing clones reflect an unresolved V gene, and the others are unexplained. That table gives V, J and clone size, and the DNA gave D and trimming. This sample holds 150,000 to 200,000 clones; around 80% were observed only once. Of the sample, roughly 7.5% falls within the top ten clones.

Whole blood was collected in K2EDTA tubes by collaborating institutions according to the institutions' own protocols. For TCRbeta analysis, collaborators shipped samples as frozen whole blood, isolated PBMCs, or DNA extracted from either of those sample types. Here the chain combines TRBV5-6 and TRBJ1-3, with the D gene call left open. This TCR was sampled from a man in his fifties or sixties with acute or convalescent COVID-19. The sample comprised peripheral blood. The CDR3 in this case is CASSLDTAGNTIYF. The nucleotides are TGTGCCAGCAGCTTGGATACAGCTGGAAACACCATATATTTT. Joined to the reference TRBV5-6 and TRBJ1-3 proteins, this CDR3 gives the full variable domain: DAGVTQSPTHLIKTRGQQVTLRCSPKSGHDTVSWYQQALGQGPQFIFQYYEEEERQRGNFPDRFSGHQFPNYSSELNVNALLLGDSALYLCASSLDTAGNTIYFGEGSWLTVV.